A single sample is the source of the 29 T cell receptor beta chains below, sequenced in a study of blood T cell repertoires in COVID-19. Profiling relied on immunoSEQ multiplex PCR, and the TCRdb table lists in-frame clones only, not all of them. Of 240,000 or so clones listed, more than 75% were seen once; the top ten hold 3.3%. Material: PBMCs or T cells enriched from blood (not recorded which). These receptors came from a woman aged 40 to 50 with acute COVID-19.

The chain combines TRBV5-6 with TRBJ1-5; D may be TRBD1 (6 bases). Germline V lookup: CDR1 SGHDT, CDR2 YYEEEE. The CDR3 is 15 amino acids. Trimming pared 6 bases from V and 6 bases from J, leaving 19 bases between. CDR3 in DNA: TGTGCCAGCACCTCCTGGGGCAGGGGTTTTCAGCCCCAGCATTTT. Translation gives CASTSWGRGFQPQHF.

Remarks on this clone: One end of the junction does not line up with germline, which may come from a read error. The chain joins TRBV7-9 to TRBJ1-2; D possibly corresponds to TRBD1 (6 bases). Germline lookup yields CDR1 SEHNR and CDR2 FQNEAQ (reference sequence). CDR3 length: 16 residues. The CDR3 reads CASSLMSGQPNHGYTF. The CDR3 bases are TGTGCCAGCAGCTTAATGTCCGGACAGCCTAACCATGGCTACACCTTC.

The CDR3 coding sequence is TGTGCCAGCAGACCTACAGACAGCCCCAATCAGCCCCAGCATTTT. Translated: CASRPTDSPNQPQHF. The V and J genes are TRBV2 and TRBJ1-5, with D tentatively TRBD1 (5 bases). The germline V and J ends were trimmed by 6 bases and 3 bases, with 15 bases remaining between them. The CDR3 spans 15 residues. Germline V CDR1 and CDR2: SNHLY, FYNNEI.

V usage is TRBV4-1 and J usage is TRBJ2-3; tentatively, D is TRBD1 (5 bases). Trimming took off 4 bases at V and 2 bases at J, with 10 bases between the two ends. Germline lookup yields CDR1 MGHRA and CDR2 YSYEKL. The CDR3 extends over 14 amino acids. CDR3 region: CASSPRTITDTQYF. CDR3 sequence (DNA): TGCGCCAGCAGCCCCCGGACAATCACAGATACGCAGTATTTT.

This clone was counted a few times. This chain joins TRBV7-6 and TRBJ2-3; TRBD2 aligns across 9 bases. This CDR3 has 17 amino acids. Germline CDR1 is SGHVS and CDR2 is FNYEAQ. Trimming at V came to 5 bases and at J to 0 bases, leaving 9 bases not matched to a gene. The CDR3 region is CASSTQSSGTSTDTQYF. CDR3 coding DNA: TGTGCCAGCAGCACCCAATCTAGCGGGACGAGCACAGATACGCAGTATTTT.

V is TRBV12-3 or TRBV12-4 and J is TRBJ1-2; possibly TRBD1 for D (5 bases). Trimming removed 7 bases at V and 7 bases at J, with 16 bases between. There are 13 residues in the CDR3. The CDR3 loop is CASNIGGGGGYTF. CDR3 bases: TGTGCCAGCAATATAGGCGGGGGAGGTGGCTACACCTTC.

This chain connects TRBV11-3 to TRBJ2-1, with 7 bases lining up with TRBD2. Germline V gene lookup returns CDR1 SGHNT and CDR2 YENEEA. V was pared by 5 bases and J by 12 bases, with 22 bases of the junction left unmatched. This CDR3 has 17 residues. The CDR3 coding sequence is TGTGCCAGCAGCGCTACTTGGGGAGCGGCTCCTGGGGGGGGGCAGTTCTTC. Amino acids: CASSATWGAAPGGGQFF.

DNA of the CDR3: TGTGCCACCAGTTCGTTAAGCGGGGGGAAAGAGACCCAGTACTTC. Translating it yields CATSSLSGGKETQYF. The rearrangement joins TRBV24-1 to TRBJ2-5; 9 bases agree with TRBD2. Germline V gene data show CDR1 as KGHDR and CDR2 as SFDVKD. CDR3 length: 15 residues. The V and J ends lost 6 bases and 3 bases, in that order; junction bases with no gene match: 7.

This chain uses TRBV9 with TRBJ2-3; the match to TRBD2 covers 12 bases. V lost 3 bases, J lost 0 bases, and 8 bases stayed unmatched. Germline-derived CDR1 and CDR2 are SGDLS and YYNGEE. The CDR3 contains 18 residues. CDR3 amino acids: CASSARTSGISSTDTQYF. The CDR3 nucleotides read TGTGCCAGCAGCGCGCGGACTAGCGGGATAAGTAGCACAGATACGCAGTATTTT.

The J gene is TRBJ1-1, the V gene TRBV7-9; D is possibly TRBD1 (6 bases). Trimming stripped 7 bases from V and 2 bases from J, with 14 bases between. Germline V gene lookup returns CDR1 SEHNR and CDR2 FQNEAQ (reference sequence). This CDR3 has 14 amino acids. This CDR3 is CASKLEDSNTEAFF. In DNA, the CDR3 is TGTGCCAGCAAATTAGAGGACAGTAACACTGAAGCTTTCTTT.

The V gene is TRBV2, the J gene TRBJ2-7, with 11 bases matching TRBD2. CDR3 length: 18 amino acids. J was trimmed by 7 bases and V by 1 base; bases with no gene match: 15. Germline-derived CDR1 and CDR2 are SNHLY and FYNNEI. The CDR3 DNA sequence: TGTGCCAGCAGTGAAGAGGGTTGGGGCTCTAGCGGGAGGCTTGAGCAGTACTTC. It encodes CASSEEGWGSSGRLEQYF.

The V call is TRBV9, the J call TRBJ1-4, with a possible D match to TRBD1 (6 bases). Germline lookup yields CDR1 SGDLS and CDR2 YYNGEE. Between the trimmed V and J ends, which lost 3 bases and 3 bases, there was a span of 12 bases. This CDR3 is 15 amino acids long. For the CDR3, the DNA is TGTGCCAGCAGCGAAACAGGGTATGCTAATGAAAAACTGTTTTTT. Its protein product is CASSETGYANEKLFF.

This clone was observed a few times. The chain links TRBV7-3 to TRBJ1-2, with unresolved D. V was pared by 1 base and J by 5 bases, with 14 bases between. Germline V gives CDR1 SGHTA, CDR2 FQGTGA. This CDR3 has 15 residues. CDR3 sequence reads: CASSLNQGGQYGYTF. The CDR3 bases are TGTGCCAGCAGCTTAAATCAAGGCGGGCAATATGGCTACACCTTC.

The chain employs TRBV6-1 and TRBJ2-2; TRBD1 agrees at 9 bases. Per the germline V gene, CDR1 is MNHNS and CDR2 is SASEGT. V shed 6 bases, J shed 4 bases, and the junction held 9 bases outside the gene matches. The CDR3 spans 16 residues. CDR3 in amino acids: CASREQQGAGTGELFF. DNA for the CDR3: TGTGCCAGCAGGGAACAACAGGGGGCGGGCACCGGGGAGCTGTTTTTT.

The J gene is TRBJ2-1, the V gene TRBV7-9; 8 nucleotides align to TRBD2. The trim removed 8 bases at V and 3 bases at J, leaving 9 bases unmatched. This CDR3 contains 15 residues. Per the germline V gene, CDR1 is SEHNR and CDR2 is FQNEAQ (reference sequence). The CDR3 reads CASQQLAGFYNEQFF. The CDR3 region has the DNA TGTGCCAGCCAGCAGCTAGCGGGCTTCTACAATGAGCAGTTCTTC.

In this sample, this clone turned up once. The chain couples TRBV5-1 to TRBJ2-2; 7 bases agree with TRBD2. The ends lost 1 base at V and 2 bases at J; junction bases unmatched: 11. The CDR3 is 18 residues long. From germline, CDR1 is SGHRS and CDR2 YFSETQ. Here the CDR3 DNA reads TGCGCCAGCAGCTTGATTTTTGGCGGGAGAGTTAACACCGGGGAGCTGTTTTTT. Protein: CASSLIFGGRVNTGELFF.

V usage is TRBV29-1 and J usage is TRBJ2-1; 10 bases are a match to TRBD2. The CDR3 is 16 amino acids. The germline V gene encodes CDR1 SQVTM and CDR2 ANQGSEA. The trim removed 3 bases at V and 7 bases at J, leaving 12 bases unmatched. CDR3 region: CSVDNPTGLALNEQFF. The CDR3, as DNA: TGCAGCGTTGATAATCCTACGGGACTAGCGTTAAATGAGCAGTTCTTC.

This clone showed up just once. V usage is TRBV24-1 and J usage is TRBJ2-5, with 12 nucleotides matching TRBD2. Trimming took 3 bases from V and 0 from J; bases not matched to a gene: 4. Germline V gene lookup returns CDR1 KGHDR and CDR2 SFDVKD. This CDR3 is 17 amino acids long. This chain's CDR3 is CATSDTTSGGYQETQYF. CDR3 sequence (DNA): TGTGCCACCAGTGATACGACTAGCGGGGGATACCAAGAGACCCAGTACTTC.

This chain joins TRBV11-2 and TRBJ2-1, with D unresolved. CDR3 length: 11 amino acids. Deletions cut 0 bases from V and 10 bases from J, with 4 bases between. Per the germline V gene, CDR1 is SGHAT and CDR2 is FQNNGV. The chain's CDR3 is CASSLDPEQFF. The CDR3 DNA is TGTGCCAGCAGCTTAGATCCGGAGCAGTTCTTC.

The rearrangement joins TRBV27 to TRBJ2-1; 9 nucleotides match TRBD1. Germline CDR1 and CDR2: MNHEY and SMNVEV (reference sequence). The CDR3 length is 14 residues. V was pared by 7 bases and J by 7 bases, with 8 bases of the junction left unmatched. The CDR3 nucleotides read TGTGCCAGCACATCCGGGACAGGGTGGAATGAGCAGTTCTTC. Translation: CASTSGTGWNEQFF.

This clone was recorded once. CDR3 in DNA: TGTGCCAGCAGCTTAGGAGTTTTGTACGGAACCGGGGATGAAGAGACCCAGTACTTC. The encoded protein is CASSLGVLYGTGDEETQYF. The chain joins TRBV11-2 to TRBJ2-5, with D maybe TRBD2 (5 bases). The CDR3 has 19 residues. CDR1 is SGHAT and CDR2 is FQNNGV in the germline V gene. The V end lost 1 base, the J end lost 3 bases, and 24 bases lay between the germline ends.

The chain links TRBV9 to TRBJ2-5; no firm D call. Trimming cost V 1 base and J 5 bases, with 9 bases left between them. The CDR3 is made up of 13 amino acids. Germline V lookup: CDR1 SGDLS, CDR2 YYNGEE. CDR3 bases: TGTGCCAGCAGCGTAAACAGCCGGGAGACCCAGTACTTC. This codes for CASSVNSRETQYF. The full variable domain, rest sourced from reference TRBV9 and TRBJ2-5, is DSGVTQTPKHLITATGQRVTLRCSPRSGDLSVYWYQQSLDQGLQFLIQYYNGEERAKGNILERFSAQQFPDLHSELNLSSLELGDSALYFCASSVNSRETQYFGPGTRLLVL.

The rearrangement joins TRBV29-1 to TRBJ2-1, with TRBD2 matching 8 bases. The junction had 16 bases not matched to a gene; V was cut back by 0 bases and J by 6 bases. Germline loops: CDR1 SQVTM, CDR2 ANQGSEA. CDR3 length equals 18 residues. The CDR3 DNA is TGCAGCGTTGAAGACGTTACTACTCCCCTCCTAGCGGGCAATGAGCAGTTCTTC. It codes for CSVEDVTTPLLAGNEQFF.

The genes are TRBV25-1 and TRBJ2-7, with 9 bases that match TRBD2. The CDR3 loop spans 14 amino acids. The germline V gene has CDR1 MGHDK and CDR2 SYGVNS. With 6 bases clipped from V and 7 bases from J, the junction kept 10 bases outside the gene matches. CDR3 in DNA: TGTGCCAGCAGCTTTAGCGGGAGAAGTAATGAGCAGTACTTC. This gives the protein CASSFSGRSNEQYF.

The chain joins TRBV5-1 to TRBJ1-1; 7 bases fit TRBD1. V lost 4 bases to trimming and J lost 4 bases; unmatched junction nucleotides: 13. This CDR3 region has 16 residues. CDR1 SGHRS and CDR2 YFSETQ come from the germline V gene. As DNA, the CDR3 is TGCGCCAGCAGCCCACCTGAGACAGGGTTGGGCACTGAAGCTTTCTTT. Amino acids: CASSPPETGLGTEAFF. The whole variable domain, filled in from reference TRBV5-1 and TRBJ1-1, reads KAGVTQTPRYLIKTRGQQVTLSCSPISGHRSVSWYQQTPGQGLQFLFEYFSETQRNKGNFPGRFSGRQFSNSRSEMNVSTLELGDSALYLCASSPPETGLGTEAFFGQGTRLTVV.

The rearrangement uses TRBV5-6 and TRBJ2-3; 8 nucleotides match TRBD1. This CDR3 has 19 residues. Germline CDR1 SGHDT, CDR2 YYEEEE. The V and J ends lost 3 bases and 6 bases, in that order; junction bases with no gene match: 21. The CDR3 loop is CASSWFFPGDRKHGDTQYF. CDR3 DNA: TGTGCCAGCAGCTGGTTTTTTCCCGGGGACAGGAAGCACGGGGATACGCAGTATTTT.

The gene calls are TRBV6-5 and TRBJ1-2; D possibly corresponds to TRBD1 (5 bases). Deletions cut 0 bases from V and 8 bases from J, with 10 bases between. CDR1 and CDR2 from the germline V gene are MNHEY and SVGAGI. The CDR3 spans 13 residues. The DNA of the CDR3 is TGTGCCAGCAGTTACTCCCTACAGGACGGCTACACCTTC. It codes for CASSYSLQDGYTF.

CDR3 nucleotides: TGTGCCAGCAGTGAAGGTCAGCGGAGTTACAATGAGCAGTTCTTC. Its protein product is CASSEGQRSYNEQFF. This rearrangement joins TRBV6-1 to TRBJ2-1; possible D gene TRBD2, 5 bases. Germline CDR1 MNHNS, CDR2 SASEGT. Trimming stripped 1 base from V and 4 bases from J, with 11 bases between. This CDR3 has 15 residues.

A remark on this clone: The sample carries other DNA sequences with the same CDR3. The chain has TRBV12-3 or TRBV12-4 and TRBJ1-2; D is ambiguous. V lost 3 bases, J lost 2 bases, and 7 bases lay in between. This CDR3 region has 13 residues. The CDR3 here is CASSLGPNYGYTF. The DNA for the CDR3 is TGTGCCAGCAGTTTGGGCCCAAACTATGGCTACACCTTC.